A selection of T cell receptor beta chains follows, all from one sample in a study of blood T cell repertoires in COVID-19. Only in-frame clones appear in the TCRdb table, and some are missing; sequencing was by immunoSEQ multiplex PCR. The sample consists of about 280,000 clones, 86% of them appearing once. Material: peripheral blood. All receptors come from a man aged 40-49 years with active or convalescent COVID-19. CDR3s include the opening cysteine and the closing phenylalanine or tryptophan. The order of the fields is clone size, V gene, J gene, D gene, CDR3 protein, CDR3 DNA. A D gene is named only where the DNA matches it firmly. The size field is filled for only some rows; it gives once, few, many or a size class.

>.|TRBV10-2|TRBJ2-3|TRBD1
CASSADRADTQYF
TGCGCCAGCAGTGCCGACAGGGCAGATACGCAGTATTTT
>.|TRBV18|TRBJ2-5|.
CASSLGDKETQYF
TGTGCCAGCTCGCTAGGGGACAAAGAGACCCAGTACTTC
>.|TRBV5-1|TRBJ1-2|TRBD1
CASSTAGTGRYGYTF
TGCGCCAGCAGCACCGCCGGGACAGGGCGGTATGGCTACACCTTC
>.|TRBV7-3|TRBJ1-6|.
CASSFGPGDSPLHF
TGTGCCAGCAGCTTTGGCCCGGGGGATTCACCCCTCCACTTT
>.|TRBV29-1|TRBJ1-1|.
CSAKQGPNTEAFF
TGCAGCGCCAAACAGGGTCCGAACACTGAAGCTTTCTTT
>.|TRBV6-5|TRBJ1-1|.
CASGKTATLATEAFF
TGTGCCAGCGGCAAGACAGCTACCTTGGCCACTGAAGCTTTCTTT
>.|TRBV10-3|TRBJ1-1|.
CAISADWNTEAFF
TGTGCCATCAGTGCAGACTGGAACACTGAAGCTTTCTTT
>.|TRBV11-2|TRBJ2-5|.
CASSPSPQETQYF
TGTGCCAGCAGCCCTTCTCCGCAGGAGACCCAGTACTTC
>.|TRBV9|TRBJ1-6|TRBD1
CASSVGGTGFNSPLHF
TGTGCCAGCAGCGTAGGGGGGACAGGCTTTAATTCACCCCTCCACTTT
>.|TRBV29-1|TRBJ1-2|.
CSVRRVGYGYTF
TGCAGCGTTCGTCGGGTTGGCTATGGCTACACCTTC
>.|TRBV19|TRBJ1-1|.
CASSSPSRATEAFF
TGTGCCAGTAGTTCCCCGAGTCGAGCCACTGAAGCTTTCTTT
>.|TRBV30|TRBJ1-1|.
CAWSPQRNQATEAFF
TGTGCCTGGAGTCCTCAAAGAAACCAGGCCACTGAAGCTTTCTTT
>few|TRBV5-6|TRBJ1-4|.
CASSFGGATNEKLFF
TGTGCCAGCAGCTTTGGGGGGGCAACTAATGAAAAACTGTTTTTT
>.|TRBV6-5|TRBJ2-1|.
CAIVEDEQFF
TGTGCCATCGTAGAGGATGAGCAGTTCTTC
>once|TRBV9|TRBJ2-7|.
CASGREVEQYF
TGTGCCAGCGGCAGGGAGGTTGAGCAGTACTTC
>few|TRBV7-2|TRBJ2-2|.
CASSLTGWQGSPTGELFF
TGTGCCAGCAGCTTGACGGGTTGGCAGGGAAGTCCCACCGGGGAGCTGTTTTTT
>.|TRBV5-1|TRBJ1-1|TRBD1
CASSFRGQDTEAFF
TGCGCCAGCAGCTTCAGGGGGCAAGACACTGAAGCTTTCTTT
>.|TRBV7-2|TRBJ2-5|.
CASSPPGNIETQYF
TGTGCCAGCAGCCCCCCTGGTAACATTGAGACCCAGTACTTC
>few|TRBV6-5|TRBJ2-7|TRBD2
CASSYSSSGLYEQYF
TGTGCCAGCAGTTACTCCTCTAGCGGCCTCTACGAGCAGTACTTC
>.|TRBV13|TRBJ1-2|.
CASSVQDIFEGYTF
TGTGCCAGCAGTGTCCAGGACATTTTTGAGGGCTACACCTTC
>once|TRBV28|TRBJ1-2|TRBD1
CASRFGQETYGYTF
TGTGCCAGCAGGTTCGGACAGGAGACATATGGCTACACCTTC
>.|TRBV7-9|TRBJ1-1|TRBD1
CASSTDRAGEAFF
TGTGCCAGCAGCACCGACAGGGCCGGTGAAGCTTTCTTT
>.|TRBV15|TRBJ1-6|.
CATREDGRGEYNSPLHF
TGTGCCACCAGAGAAGATGGTAGAGGAGAGTATAATTCACCCCTCCACTTT
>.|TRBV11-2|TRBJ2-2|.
CASSSQAQGNTGELFF
TGTGCCAGCAGCTCGCAAGCGCAGGGGAACACCGGGGAGCTGTTTTTT
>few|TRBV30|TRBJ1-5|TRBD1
CAWGQGDQPQHF
TGTGCCTGGGGTCAGGGGGACCAGCCCCAGCATTTT
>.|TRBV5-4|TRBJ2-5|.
CASSLTTGGAETQYF
TGTGCCAGCAGCTTGACAACAGGGGGGGCAGAGACCCAGTACTTC
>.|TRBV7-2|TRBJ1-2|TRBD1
CASSLGRQGSGYTF
TGTGCCAGCAGCTTAGGAAGACAGGGCAGTGGCTACACCTTC
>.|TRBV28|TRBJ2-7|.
CASSQRRGREQYF
TGTGCCAGCAGTCAAAGGCGGGGGCGCGAGCAGTACTTC
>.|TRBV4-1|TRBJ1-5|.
CASSQADNTGQPQHF
TGCGCCAGCAGCCAAGCGGACAACACAGGGCAGCCCCAGCATTTT
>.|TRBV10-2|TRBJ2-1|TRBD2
CASREAGGVGNEQFF
TGCGCCAGCAGGGAAGCGGGAGGGGTAGGGAATGAGCAGTTCTTC
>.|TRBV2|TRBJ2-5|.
CASNQDQETQYF
TGTGCCAGCAACCAGGACCAAGAGACCCAGTACTTC
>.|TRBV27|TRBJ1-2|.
CASSLTGEAYGYTF
TGTGCCAGCAGTTTAACGGGGGAAGCTTATGGCTACACCTTC
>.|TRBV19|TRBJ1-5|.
CASSGQTQPQHF
TGTGCCAGTAGTGGACAGACTCAGCCCCAGCATTTT
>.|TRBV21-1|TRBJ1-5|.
CASSTTENQPQHF
TGTGCCAGCAGCACTACAGAGAATCAGCCCCAGCATTTT
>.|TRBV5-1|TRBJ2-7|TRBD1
CASSLIGQGRGYEQYF
TGCGCCAGCAGCTTGATAGGACAGGGAAGGGGCTACGAGCAGTACTTC
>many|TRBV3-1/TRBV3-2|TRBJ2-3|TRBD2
CASSPQTSGGTDTQYF
TGTGCCAGCAGCCCCCAGACTAGCGGGGGCACAGATACGCAGTATTTT
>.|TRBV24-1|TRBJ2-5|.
CATSDPAREAQETQYF
TGTGCCACCAGTGATCCCGCCCGGGAAGCACAAGAGACCCAGTACTTC
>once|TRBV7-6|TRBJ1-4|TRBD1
CASSSLTGTNEKLFF
TGTGCCAGCAGCTCCCTGACAGGGACTAATGAAAAACTGTTTTTT
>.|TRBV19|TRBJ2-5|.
CASSVRGYQETQYF
TGTGCCAGTAGTGTACGGGGGTACCAAGAGACCCAGTACTTC
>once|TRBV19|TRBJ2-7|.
CASSIQTASYEQYF
TGTGCCAGTAGTATCCAGACAGCTTCCTACGAGCAGTACTTC
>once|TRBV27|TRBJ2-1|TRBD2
CASSLLPRGGGGNEQFF
TGTGCCAGCAGTCTCCTCCCCCGGGGCGGGGGAGGCAATGAGCAGTTCTTC
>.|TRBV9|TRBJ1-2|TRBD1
CASSDRQGRSYGYTF
TGTGCCAGCAGCGATAGACAGGGGCGGAGCTATGGCTACACCTTC
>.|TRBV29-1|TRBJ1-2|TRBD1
CSALTGVDGYTF
TGCAGCGCACTAACAGGGGTTGATGGCTACACCTTC
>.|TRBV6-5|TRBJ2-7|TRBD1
CAAGQGYEQYF
TGTGCCGCCGGACAGGGCTACGAGCAGTACTTC
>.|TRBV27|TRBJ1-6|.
CARRGLKSSNSPLHF
TGTGCCAGAAGGGGACTGAAATCTTCAAATTCACCCCTCCACTTT
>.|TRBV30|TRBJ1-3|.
CAHGKRNSGNTIYF
TGTGCCCACGGGAAGCGAAACTCTGGAAACACCATATATTTT
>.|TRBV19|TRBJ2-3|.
CASSFSTDTQYF
TGTGCCAGTAGCTTTAGCACAGATACGCAGTATTTT
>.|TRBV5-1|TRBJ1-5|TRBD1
CASSTGQNNQPQHF
TGCGCCAGCAGCACGGGACAGAATAATCAGCCCCAGCATTTT
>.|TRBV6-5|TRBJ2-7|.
CATERDSYEQYF
TGTGCCACCGAGCGAGATTCCTACGAGCAGTACTTC
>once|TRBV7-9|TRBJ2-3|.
CASSLRGLGDTQYF
TGTGCCAGCAGCTTAAGAGGCCTCGGAGATACGCAGTATTTT
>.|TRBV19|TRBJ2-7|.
CASSTTEGVLDEQYF
TGTGCCAGTAGTACGACCGAGGGGGTTTTAGACGAGCAGTACTTC
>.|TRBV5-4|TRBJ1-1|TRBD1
CASSPGQGTEAFF
TGTGCCAGCAGCCCTGGACAGGGGACTGAAGCTTTCTTT
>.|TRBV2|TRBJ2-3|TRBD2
CASSLLAGGSTDTQYF
TGTGCCAGCAGCCTACTAGCGGGGGGAAGCACAGATACGCAGTATTTT
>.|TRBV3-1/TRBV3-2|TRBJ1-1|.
CASSQGGGAQAFF
TGTGCCAGCAGCCAGGGCGGGGGGGCCCAAGCTTTCTTT
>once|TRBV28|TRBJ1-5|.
CASRFYGESNQPQHF
TGTGCCAGCAGGTTTTACGGGGAATCAAATCAGCCCCAGCATTTT
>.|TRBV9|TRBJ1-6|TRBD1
CASSVGTENSPLHF
TGTGCCAGCAGCGTCGGGACAGAGAATTCACCCCTCCACTTT
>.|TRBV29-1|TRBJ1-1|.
CSVDSGGTEAFF
TGCAGCGTTGACTCCGGTGGCACTGAAGCTTTCTTT